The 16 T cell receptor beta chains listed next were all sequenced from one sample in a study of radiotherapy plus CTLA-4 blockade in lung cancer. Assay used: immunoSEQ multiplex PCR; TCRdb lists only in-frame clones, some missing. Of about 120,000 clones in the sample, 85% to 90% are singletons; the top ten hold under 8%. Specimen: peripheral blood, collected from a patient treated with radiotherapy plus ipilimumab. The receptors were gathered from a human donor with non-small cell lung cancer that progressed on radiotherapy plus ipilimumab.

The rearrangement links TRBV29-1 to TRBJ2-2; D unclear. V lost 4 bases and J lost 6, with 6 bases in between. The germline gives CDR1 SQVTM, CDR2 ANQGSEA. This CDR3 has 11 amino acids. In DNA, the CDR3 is TGCAGCGTTGGGTGGGCCGGGGAGCTGTTTTTT. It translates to CSVGWAGELFF.

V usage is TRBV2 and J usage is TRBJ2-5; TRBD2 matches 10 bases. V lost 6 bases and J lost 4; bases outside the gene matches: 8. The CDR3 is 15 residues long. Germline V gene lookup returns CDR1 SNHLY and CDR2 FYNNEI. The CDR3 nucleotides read TGTGCCAGCAGCCGAATAGCGGGAGGTCGAGAGACCCAGTACTTC. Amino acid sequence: CASSRIAGGRETQYF. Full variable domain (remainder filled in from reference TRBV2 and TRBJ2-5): EPEVTQTPSHQVTQMGQEVILRCVPISNHLYFYWYRQILGQKVEFLVSFYNNEISEKSEIFDDQFSVERPDGSNFTLKIRSTKLEDSAMYFCASSRIAGGRETQYFGPGTRLLVL.

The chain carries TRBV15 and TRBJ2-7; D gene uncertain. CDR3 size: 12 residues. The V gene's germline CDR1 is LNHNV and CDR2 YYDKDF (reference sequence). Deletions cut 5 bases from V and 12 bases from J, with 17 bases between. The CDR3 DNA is TGTGCCACCAGCCCAACGTTATTAGTTCCGTACTTC. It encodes CATSPTLLVPYF.

The CDR3 coding sequence is TGCGCCAGCAGATTCGGGACTCTGGAGACCCAGTACTTC. Encoded protein: CASRFGTLETQYF. The chain is built from TRBV5-1 and TRBJ2-5; possibly TRBD2 for D (6 bases). Germline values: CDR1 SGHRS, CDR2 YFSETQ. The V end lost 5 bases, the J end lost 5 bases, and 13 bases lay between the germline ends. This CDR3 has 13 amino acids. The full variable domain, completed using reference TRBV5-1 and TRBJ2-5, is KAGVTQTPRYLIKTRGQQVTLSCSPISGHRSVSWYQQTPGQGLQFLFEYFSETQRNKGNFPGRFSGRQFSNSRSEMNVSTLELGDSALYLCASRFGTLETQYFGPGTRLLVL.

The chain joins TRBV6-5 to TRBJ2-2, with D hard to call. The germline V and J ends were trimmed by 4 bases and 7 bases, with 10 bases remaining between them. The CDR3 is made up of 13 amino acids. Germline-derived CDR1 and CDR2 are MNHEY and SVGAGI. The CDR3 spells CASSSPAGGELFF. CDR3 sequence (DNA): TGTGCCAGCAGTTCGCCAGCCGGCGGGGAGCTGTTTTTT.

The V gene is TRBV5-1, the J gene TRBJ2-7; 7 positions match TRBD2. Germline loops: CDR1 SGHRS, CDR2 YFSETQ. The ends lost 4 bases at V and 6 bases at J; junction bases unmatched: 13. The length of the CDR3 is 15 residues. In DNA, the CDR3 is TGCGCCAGCAGCCAAGAGGGAGGGAAGAGTAGCGAGCAGTACTTC. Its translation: CASSQEGGKSSEQYF.

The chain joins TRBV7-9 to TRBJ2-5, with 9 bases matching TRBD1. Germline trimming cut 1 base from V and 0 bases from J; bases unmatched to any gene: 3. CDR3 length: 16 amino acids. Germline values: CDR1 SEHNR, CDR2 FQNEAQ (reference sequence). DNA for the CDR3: TGTGCCAGCAGCTTAGTGAGGACAGGGGACCAAGAGACCCAGTACTTC. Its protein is CASSLVRTGDQETQYF.

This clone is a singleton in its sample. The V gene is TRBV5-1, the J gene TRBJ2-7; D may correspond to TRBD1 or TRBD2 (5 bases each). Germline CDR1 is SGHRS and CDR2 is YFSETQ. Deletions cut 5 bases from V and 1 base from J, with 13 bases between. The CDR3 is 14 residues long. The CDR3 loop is CASRTGTASYEQYF. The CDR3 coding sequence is TGCGCCAGCAGAACCGGGACGGCTTCCTACGAGCAGTACTTC.

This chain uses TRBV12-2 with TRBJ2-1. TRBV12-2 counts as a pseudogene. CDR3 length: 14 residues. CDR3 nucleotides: TGTGCAAATGGGGGGCCAACCTCCTACAATGAGCAGTTCTTC. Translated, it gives CANGGPTSYNEQFF.

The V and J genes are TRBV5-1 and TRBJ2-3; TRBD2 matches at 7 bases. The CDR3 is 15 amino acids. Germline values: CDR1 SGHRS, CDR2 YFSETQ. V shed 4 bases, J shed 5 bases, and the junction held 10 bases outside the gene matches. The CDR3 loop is CASSLEGSGGDTQYF. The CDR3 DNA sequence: TGCGCCAGCAGCCTCGAAGGATCGGGAGGAGATACGCAGTATTTT.

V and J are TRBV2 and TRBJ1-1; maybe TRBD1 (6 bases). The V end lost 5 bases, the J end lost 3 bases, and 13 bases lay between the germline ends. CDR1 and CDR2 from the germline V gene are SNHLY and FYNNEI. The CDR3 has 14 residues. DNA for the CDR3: TGTGCCAGCAGTATAAGGAAGGGGGACACTGAAGCTTTCTTT. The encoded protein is CASSIRKGDTEAFF.

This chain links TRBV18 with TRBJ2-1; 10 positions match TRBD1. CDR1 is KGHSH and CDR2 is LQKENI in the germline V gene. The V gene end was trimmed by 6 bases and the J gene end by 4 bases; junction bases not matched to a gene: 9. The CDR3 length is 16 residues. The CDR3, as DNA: TGTGCCAGCTCCCCATTGGGGACAGGGGATTACAATGAGCAGTTCTTC. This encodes CASSPLGTGDYNEQFF. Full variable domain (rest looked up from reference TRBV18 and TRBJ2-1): NAGVMQNPRHLVRRRGQEARLRCSPMKGHSHVYWYRQLPEEGLKFMVYLQKENIIDESGMPKERFSAEFPKEGPSILRIQQVVRGDSAAYFCASSPLGTGDYNEQFFGPGTRLTVL.

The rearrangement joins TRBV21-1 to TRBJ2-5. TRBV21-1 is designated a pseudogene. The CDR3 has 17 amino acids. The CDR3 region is CASTPWRGDGLRGTQYF. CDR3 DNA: TGTGCCAGCACCCCGTGGAGGGGGGACGGCCTGAGGGGAACCCAGTACTTC.

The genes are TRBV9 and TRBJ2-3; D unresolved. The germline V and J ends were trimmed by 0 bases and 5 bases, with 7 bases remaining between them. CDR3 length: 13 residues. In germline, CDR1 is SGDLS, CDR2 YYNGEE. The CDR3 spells CASSVERRDTQYF. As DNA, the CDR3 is TGTGCCAGCAGCGTAGAAAGGCGAGATACGCAGTATTTT.

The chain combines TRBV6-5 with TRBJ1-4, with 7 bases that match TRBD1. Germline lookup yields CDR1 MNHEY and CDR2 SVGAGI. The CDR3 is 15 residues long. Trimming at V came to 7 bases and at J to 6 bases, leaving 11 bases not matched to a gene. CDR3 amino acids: CASTPAGGRDEKLFF. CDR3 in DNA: TGTGCCAGCACTCCGGCAGGGGGAAGGGATGAAAAACTGTTTTTT.

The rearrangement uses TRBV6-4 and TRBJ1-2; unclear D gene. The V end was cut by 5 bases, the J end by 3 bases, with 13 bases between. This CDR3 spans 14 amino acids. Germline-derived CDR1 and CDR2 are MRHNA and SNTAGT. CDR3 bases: TGTGCCAGCAGTCCCGCCGTCGGGGACTATGGCTACACCTTC. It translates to CASSPAVGDYGYTF.